These 10 T cell receptor beta chains share one sample of origin, sequenced in a study of blood T cell repertoires in COVID-19. Repertoires were generated with immunoSEQ multiplex PCR, while TCRdb's copy carries only in-frame clones and drops some. The sample lists over 200,000 clones; around 90% were seen once. The sequencing input was peripheral blood. These receptors originate from a woman between 18 and 29 years old who had recovered from COVID-19.

This rearrangement joins TRBV20-1 to TRBJ1-1; maybe TRBD1 (5 bases). The CDR3 consists of 11 residues. V gave up 6 bases and J gave up 7 bases, with 12 bases separating them. Germline CDR1 is DFQATT and CDR2 is SNEGSKA (reference sequence). CDR3 coding DNA: TGCAGTGCAATTTGGGGGGTTGAAGCTTTCTTT. This gives the protein CSAIWGVEAFF.

V usage is TRBV11-2 and J usage is TRBJ2-3; possible D gene TRBD1, 5 bases. This CDR3 has 14 amino acids. Germline CDR1 is SGHAT and CDR2 is FQNNGV. Trimming took off 2 bases at V and 2 bases at J, with 8 bases between the two ends. CDR3 sequence (DNA): TGTGCCAGCAGCTTACAGGGTAACACAGATACGCAGTATTTT. Amino acids: CASSLQGNTDTQYF.

This clone was seen only a few times. This chain joins TRBV3-1 (or the pseudogene TRBV3-2) and TRBJ2-5; 14 bases map to TRBD2. Germline loops: CDR1 LGHDT, CDR2 YNNKEL (reference sequence). Losses at the gene ends were 3 bases for V and 4 bases for J; bases not matched to a gene: 7. The CDR3 consists of 17 residues. The CDR3 here is CASSQLTGTSGRETQYF. The CDR3 DNA follows: TGTGCCAGCAGCCAGCTAACCGGGACTAGCGGGAGAGAGACCCAGTACTTC.

The CDR3 region is CASSQHEQGGYGYTF. The CDR3 DNA follows: TGCGCCAGCAGCCAACACGAACAGGGCGGCTATGGCTACACCTTC. This rearrangement joins TRBV4-1 to TRBJ1-2, with D perhaps matching TRBD1 (6 bases). This CDR3 spans 15 amino acids. Trimming took 2 bases from V and 4 from J, leaving 14 bases between them. Germline loops: CDR1 MGHRA, CDR2 YSYEKL.

The J gene is TRBJ1-5, the V gene TRBV6-2 or TRBV6-3, with D hard to call. Germline CDR1 MNHEY, CDR2 SVGEGT. Trimming stripped 2 bases from V and 6 bases from J, with 14 bases between. The CDR3 contains 15 residues. Written as DNA, the CDR3 is TGTGCCAGCAGTTACGATAGAAGCCAGGTTCAGCCCCAGCATTTT. Its protein product is CASSYDRSQVQPQHF.

The J gene is TRBJ2-3, the V gene TRBV25-1; 11 bases match TRBD1. Trimming cost V 6 bases and J 2 bases; bases outside gene matches: 10. Germline assignment: CDR1 MGHDK and CDR2 SYGVNS. The CDR3 covers 17 residues. The CDR3 region is CASRLPGQGVDTDTQYF. The DNA for the CDR3 is TGTGCCAGCAGATTACCGGGACAGGGGGTTGACACAGATACGCAGTATTTT.

This clone has only a few counts. The chain recombines TRBV7-7 with TRBJ2-3; D perhaps matches TRBD2 (5 bases). Trimming removed 2 bases from V and 1 base from J, with 10 bases in between. Germline V gene sequence: CDR1 SSHAT, CDR2 FNYEAQ (reference sequence). The CDR3 runs to 15 residues. The CDR3 sequence is CASSLRRSGTDTQYF. The CDR3 bases are TGTGCCAGCAGCTTACGGAGGTCTGGCACAGATACGCAGTATTTT.

J is TRBJ2-1 and V is TRBV15, with TRBD2 identical over 8 bases. The germline V gene encodes CDR1 LNHNV and CDR2 YYDKDF (reference sequence). V was pared by 0 bases and J by 8 bases, with 9 bases of the junction left unmatched. The CDR3 is made up of 16 amino acids. CDR3 DNA: TGTGCCACCAGCAGAGATGTTTCCGGGAGGGCCGATGAGCAGTTCTTC. The encoded protein is CATSRDVSGRADEQFF. Together with reference TRBV15 and TRBJ2-1, the CDR3 gives the full variable domain: DAMVIQNPRYQVTQFGKPVTLSCSQTLNHNVMYWYQQKSSQAPKLLFHYYDKDFNNEADTPDNFQSRRPNTSFCFLDIRSPGLGDTAMYLCATSRDVSGRADEQFFGPGTRLTVL.

The genes are TRBV30 and TRBJ1-4; the D gene is possibly TRBD1 (6 bases). V was pared by 4 bases and J by 3 bases, with 9 bases between. Per the germline V gene, CDR1 is GTSNPN and CDR2 is SVGIG (reference sequence). The CDR3 has 13 amino acids. CDR3 protein: CAWNRVPNEKLFF. The CDR3 bases are TGTGCCTGGAACAGGGTCCCTAATGAAAAACTGTTTTTT.

This clone was recorded only once. The chain uses TRBV2 and TRBJ1-2, with D possibly being TRBD1 (6 bases). The CDR3 totals 11 residues. CDR1 is SNHLY, CDR2 FYNNEI, per germline. V was shortened by 8 bases and J by 7 bases, with 11 bases between the two germline ends. The CDR3 DNA reads as TGTGCCAGCGACGAAGGGGGTGGCTACACCTTC. Protein sequence: CASDEGGGYTF.